Listed here are 29 T cell receptor beta chains from one sample, sequenced in a study of blood T cells in healthy people across ages. A second PCR, run for about 6 to 11 cycles, used a sample-barcoded 5' primer plus a J-beta primer mix. TCRdb re-analysed the 5' RACE reads in MiXCR, keeping a single row per CDR3 protein. Among roughly 800,000 distinct CDR3 sequences listed, 58% were seen once. Material: blood. The receptor source for this set is a man aged 25-45 years in good health.

This clonotype was counted once. The chain recombines TRBV20-1 with TRBJ2-7; 9 bases line up with TRBD1. The CDR3 spans 14 residues. The germline V gene has CDR1 DFQATT and CDR2 SNEGSKA (reference sequence). J was trimmed by 5 bases and V by 5 bases; bases with no gene match: 10. The CDR3 DNA reads as TGCAGTGCTCCCTACAGGGGGCGAATCGACGAGCAGTACTTC. This gives the protein CSAPYRGRIDEQYF.

The chain joins TRBV9 to TRBJ2-1, with D unclear. The CDR3 totals 17 residues. Trimming stripped 0 bases from V and 5 bases from J, with 18 bases between. In germline, CDR1 is SGDLS, CDR2 YYNGEE. The CDR3 DNA sequence: TGTGCCAGCAGCGTAGTTGGGAACCCAAGGAACAACAATGAGCAGTTCTTC. Residues: CASSVVGNPRNNNEQFF.

The rearrangement links TRBV6-5 to TRBJ2-5, with TRBD2 matching over 11 bases. This CDR3 has 16 amino acids. The germline CDR1 and CDR2 sequences are MNHEY and SVGAGI. The V segment lost 6 bases and the J segment 2 bases; nucleotides outside the gene matches: 8. The CDR3 reads CASRFTGLADQETQYF. As DNA, the CDR3 is TGTGCCAGCAGATTTACGGGACTAGCGGATCAAGAGACCCAGTACTTC.

The chain carries TRBV7-9 and TRBJ2-6; weak D call: TRBD1 (5 bases). V was shortened by 5 bases and J by 0 bases, with 17 bases between the two germline ends. Germline CDR1 reads SEHNR; CDR2 reads FQNEAQ (reference sequence). CDR3 length: 18 amino acids. The CDR3 spells CASSSRTHGGSGANVLTF. In DNA form, the CDR3 reads TGTGCCAGCAGCAGTAGGACACACGGTGGCTCTGGGGCCAACGTCCTGACTTTC. The full variable domain, rest sourced from reference TRBV7-9 and TRBJ2-6, is DTGVSQNPRHKITKRGQNVTFRCDPISEHNRLYWYRQTLGQGPEFLTYFQNEAQLEKSRLLSDRFSAERPKGSFSTLEIQRTEQGDSAMYLCASSSRTHGGSGANVLTFGAGSRLTVL.

The chain recombines TRBV20-1 with TRBJ2-5; TRBD1 aligns across 9 bases. The last part of the DNA fits TRBJ2-7 better; the J call may be wrong. This CDR3 region has 15 residues. CDR1 is DFQATT, CDR2 SNEGSKA, per germline (reference sequence). CDR3 sequence: CSAPLPGQGFHEQYF. The CDR3 DNA is TGCAGTGCCCCCCTTCCGGGACAGGGTTTCCACGAGCAGTACTTC.

The chain links TRBV20-1 to TRBJ2-4; the match to TRBD2 covers 7 bases. The end of the DNA fits TRBJ2-7 better, so the J call may be wrong. From germline, CDR1 is DFQATT and CDR2 SNEGSKA (reference sequence). The CDR3 has 13 residues. The CDR3 bases are TGCAGTGTTCAGCCGGGACTAACCTACGAGCAGTACTTC. Translation: CSVQPGLTYEQYF.

This clonotype was seen more than once but under ten times. The J gene is TRBJ1-2, the V gene TRBV13; D unresolved. The ends were cut back, 5 bases at V and 4 bases at J, with 17 bases in the middle. The germline CDR1 and CDR2 sequences are PRHDT and FYEKMQ (reference sequence). The CDR3 extends over 15 amino acids. Here the CDR3 DNA reads TGTGCCAGCAGCCAGGAGGATAGGAGTACCTATGGCTACACCTTC. Translated, it gives CASSQEDRSTYGYTF.

The chain has TRBV7-2 and TRBJ2-1; 13 bases match TRBD2. V shed 1 base, J shed 6 bases, and the junction held 3 bases outside the gene matches. Germline-derived CDR1 and CDR2 are SGHTA and FQGNSA. The CDR3 runs to 16 residues. CDR3 nucleotides: TGTGCCAGCAGCTTAGGGCGGACTAGCGGGAGCAATGAGCAGTTCTTC. It yields the protein CASSLGRTSGSNEQFF. The full variable domain, in which reference TRBV7-2 and TRBJ2-1 provide the parts outside the CDR3, is GAGVSQSPSNKVTEKGKDVELRCDPISGHTALYWYRQSLGQGLEFLIYFQGNSAPDKSGLPSDRFSAERTGGSVSTLTIQRTQQEDSAVYLCASSLGRTSGSNEQFFGPGTRLTVL.

This clonotype was counted between two and nine times. The chain uses TRBV12-3 or TRBV12-4 and TRBJ1-5; 10 nucleotides agree with TRBD1. Trimming took 6 bases from V and 8 from J; bases not matched to a gene: 13. The CDR3 runs 16 residues. The CDR3 here is CASSPDLDRGQKPQHF. The CDR3 DNA reads as TGTGCCAGCAGCCCCGATCTTGACAGGGGGCAAAAGCCCCAGCATTTT.

This chain uses TRBV7-2 with TRBJ1-2; D gene uncertain. The length of the CDR3 is 15 residues. V was cut by 1 base and J by 0 bases, with 9 bases left in between. Germline V CDR1 and CDR2: SGHTA, FQGNSA. The CDR3 loop reads CASSLVFSTNYGYTF. The CDR3, as DNA: TGTGCCAGCAGCTTAGTGTTCAGTACTAACTATGGCTACACCTTC.

V gene TRBV12-3 or TRBV12-4 combines with J gene TRBJ1-2; D is unresolved. CDR3 length: 11 amino acids. V was trimmed by 5 bases and J by 7 bases, leaving 8 bases between them. The CDR3 DNA reads TGTGCCAGCAGTCGAGGAGCTGGCTACACCTTC. Its protein is CASSRGAGYTF.

The chain couples TRBV4-3 to TRBJ2-1; TRBD2 is a possible D gene (5 bases). V lost 1 base and J 0 bases, leaving 7 bases between the germline ends. Germline-derived CDR1 and CDR2 are LGHNA and YSLEER. The CDR3 consists of 15 residues. CDR3 DNA: TGCGCCAGCAGCCAAGTTGGGAGCTCCTACAATGAGCAGTTCTTC. This sequence encodes CASSQVGSSYNEQFF.

This rearrangement joins TRBV4-1 to TRBJ2-3, with TRBD2 matching 9 bases. The CDR3 has 20 amino acids. V shed 0 bases and J 1 base; nucleotides not matched to a gene: 14. Germline V CDR1 and CDR2: MGHRA, YSYEKL. The CDR3 spells CASSQDGVAGAKGGTDTQYF. CDR3 bases: TGCGCCAGCAGCCAAGACGGGGTAGCGGGAGCCAAGGGCGGCACAGATACGCAGTATTTT.

V gene TRBV6-6 combines with J gene TRBJ2-3; the D gene is possibly TRBD2 (5 bases). Germline CDR1 and CDR2: MNHNY and SVGAGI (reference sequence). The CDR3 covers 13 residues. Trimming stripped 6 bases from V and 4 bases from J, with 11 bases between. In DNA, the CDR3 is TGTGCCAGCAGCCGGGGAGTGGCAGATACGCAGTATTTT. Translation: CASSRGVADTQYF.

In this sample, this clonotype turned up a few times. The chain couples TRBV12-3 or TRBV12-4 to TRBJ1-1; D is undetermined. The CDR3 is 13 residues long. V dropped 4 bases and J dropped 1 base, with 7 bases sitting between them. CDR3 residues: CASSYTANTEAFF. CDR3 nucleotides: TGTGCCAGCAGTTACACGGCGAACACTGAAGCTTTCTTT.

The CDR3 nucleotides are TGTGCCAGCAGCTTAGCCGTCGGGGGGGATCCCTCCTACAATGAGCAGTTCTTC. This gives the protein CASSLAVGGDPSYNEQFF. The genes are TRBV7-2 and TRBJ2-1, with 8 bases matching TRBD2. The CDR3 is made up of 18 amino acids. Germline V gene data show CDR1 as SGHTA and CDR2 as FQGNSA. The V gene end was trimmed by 0 bases and the J gene end by 0 bases; junction bases not matched to a gene: 7.

This clonotype was counted only a few times. V usage is TRBV9 and J usage is TRBJ2-7; 8 nucleotides match TRBD2. The trim removed 0 bases at V and 4 bases at J, leaving 9 bases unmatched. The CDR3 has 16 amino acids. CDR1 is SGDLS, CDR2 YYNGEE, per germline. CDR3 region: CASSVGFEREHYEQYF. The DNA for the CDR3 is TGTGCCAGCAGCGTAGGGTTTGAGCGGGAGCATTACGAGCAGTACTTC.

This clonotype has a handful of counts. The J gene is TRBJ1-1, the V gene TRBV28, with 8 bases that match TRBD1. From germline, CDR1 is MDHEN and CDR2 SYDVKM. The CDR3 covers 14 residues. The junction had 2 bases not matched to a gene; V was cut back by 4 bases and J by 1 base. This chain's CDR3 is CASSSGQGNTEAFF. The CDR3 region has the DNA TGTGCCAGCAGTTCAGGACAGGGGAACACTGAAGCTTTCTTT.

In this sample, this clonotype turned up a few times. The chain has TRBV7-2 and TRBJ1-1; TRBD1 aligns across 7 bases. J lost 9 bases, V lost 5 bases, and 9 bases had no gene match. The CDR3 is made up of 13 amino acids. Looked up from germline, CDR1 is SGHTA and CDR2 is FQGNSA. The CDR3 DNA is TGTGCCAGCAGCCCCACGGGACAGACTAAAGCTTTCTTT. Protein product: CASSPTGQTKAFF.

The V and J genes are TRBV6-1 and TRBJ1-2; possibly TRBD1 for D (5 bases). This CDR3 is 16 amino acids long. Deletions cut 5 bases from V and 6 bases from J, with 22 bases between. Germline assignment: CDR1 MNHNS and CDR2 SASEGT. CDR3 sequence (DNA): TGTGCCAGCAGTCGAAGTATACGGGGGGGGAAGAATGGCTACACCTTC. This encodes CASSRSIRGGKNGYTF.

This clonotype was seen a handful of times. J is TRBJ2-7 and V is TRBV5-1, with 8 positions matching TRBD1. V lost 4 bases and J lost 0; bases outside the gene matches: 9. This CDR3 comprises 16 residues. CDR1 and CDR2 (germline): SGHRS, YFSETQ. The chain's CDR3 is CASSARTGYISYEQYF. CDR3 nucleotides: TGCGCCAGCAGCGCCCGGACAGGGTACATCTCCTACGAGCAGTACTTC.

The V gene is TRBV20-1, the J gene TRBJ2-7; 8 bases fit TRBD1. The end of the DNA is better explained by TRBJ2-4, so the J call may be wrong. This CDR3 spans 14 amino acids. Germline V gene sequence: CDR1 DFQATT, CDR2 SNEGSKA (reference sequence). The chain's CDR3 is CSARDSQGADIQYF. The CDR3 DNA reads as TGCAGTGCTAGGGACTCCCAGGGGGCTGACATTCAGTACTTC.

The J gene is TRBJ2-7, the V gene TRBV6-1; D is possibly TRBD2 (5 bases). This CDR3 is 14 amino acids long. CDR1 MNHNS and CDR2 SASEGT come from the germline V gene. Trimming pared 6 bases from V and 0 bases from J, leaving 12 bases between. CDR3 nucleotide sequence: TGTGCCAGCAGCCCTACGGACTTCTCCTACGAGCAGTACTTC. It translates to CASSPTDFSYEQYF.

This clonotype was seen a few times. The chain employs TRBV5-1 and TRBJ2-5, with a possible D match to TRBD1 (6 bases). The CDR3 is made up of 19 amino acids. Germline CDR1 is SGHRS and CDR2 is YFSETQ. The ends were cut back, 0 bases at V and 2 bases at J, with 23 bases in the middle. Here the CDR3 DNA reads TGCGCCAGCAGCTTGGCCTTTGGGGGCCCTTTTGTGGGACAAGAGACCCAGTACTTC. Its protein is CASSLAFGGPFVGQETQYF.

The chain carries TRBV7-3 and TRBJ2-7; no clear D gene. The CDR3 spans 14 residues. The ends were cut back, 2 bases at V and 7 bases at J, with 15 bases in the middle. Germline CDR1 reads SGHTA; CDR2 reads FQGTGA. CDR3: CASSLFGRSNEQYF. CDR3 coding DNA: TGTGCCAGCAGCTTATTTGGTCGGAGTAATGAGCAGTACTTC.

The V and J genes are TRBV12-3 or TRBV12-4 and TRBJ2-1, with D unresolved. This CDR3 is 11 amino acids long. Trimming removed 7 bases at V and 7 bases at J, with 8 bases between. This chain's CDR3 is CASTLRNEQFF. The CDR3 DNA reads TGTGCCAGCACCCTGCGTAATGAGCAGTTCTTC.

A few counts support this clonotype. The rearrangement joins TRBV2 to TRBJ1-4; D not resolved. This CDR3 has 12 residues. CDR1 is SNHLY, CDR2 FYNNEI, per germline. V gave up 1 base and J gave up 11 bases, with 8 bases separating them. CDR3 sequence: CASSEGFGKLFF. CDR3 DNA: TGTGCCAGCAGTGAAGGTTTCGGGAAACTGTTTTTT.

This clonotype occurred a few times. CDR3 sequence (DNA): TGTGCCACCAGTGGTTGGGGGCGGGAGACCCAGTACTTC. It translates to CATSGWGRETQYF. The V call is TRBV24-1, the J call TRBJ2-4; D is possibly TRBD1 (6 bases). The DNA end is more similar to TRBJ2-5, so the J call may be wrong. Germline loops: CDR1 KGHDR, CDR2 SFDVKD. CDR3 length: 13 amino acids.

This clonotype was found a few times. V usage is TRBV9 and J usage is TRBJ2-7; 8 bases fit TRBD2. Trimming at V came to 2 bases and at J to 3 bases, leaving 4 bases not matched to a gene. The CDR3 is made up of 14 amino acids. From germline, CDR1 is SGDLS and CDR2 YYNGEE. CDR3 sequence (DNA): TGTGCCAGCAGCGTTGGGGCGGGAGGCTACGAGCAGTACTTC. Its translation is CASSVGAGGYEQYF. Together with reference TRBV9 and TRBJ2-7, the CDR3 gives the full variable domain: DSGVTQTPKHLITATGQRVTLRCSPRSGDLSVYWYQQSLDQGLQFLIQYYNGEERAKGNILERFSAQQFPDLHSELNLSSLELGDSALYFCASSVGAGGYEQYFGPGTRLTVT.